This TCR beta chain was sequenced in a study of blood T cell repertoires in COVID-19. Study background: Researchers got acute and convalescent COVID-19 samples from the United States, Italy and Spain. Sample material is recorded as cDNA or gDNA derived from T cells, B-cell-depleted T cells, or PBMCs.

Germline CDR1 and CDR2: LNHDA and SQIVND (reference sequence). V was cut by 3 bases and J by 1 base, with 10 bases left in between. The CDR3 is 15 residues long. The method was immunoSEQ multiplex PCR; TCRdb's version includes in-frame clones alone and lacks a portion of them. The sample has about 470,000 clones, 75% to 90% seen once. Enrolled through a virtual design, the participants were between 18 and 89 years of age and came from about two dozen US areas. Recovered status applied to Cohort 3 donors who had two consecutive negative PCRs. It also applied to those with clearance or with symptom resolution.

The receptor comes from a woman younger than 35 who had recovered from COVID-19. V and J are TRBV19 and TRBJ1-5; D gene unclear. Sequenced input: PBMCs or T cells enriched from blood (not recorded which). The CDR3 coding sequence is TGTGCCAGTAGTATTGAGCTCCGGAGCAATCAGCCCCAGCATTTT. Residues: CASSIELRSNQPQHF.